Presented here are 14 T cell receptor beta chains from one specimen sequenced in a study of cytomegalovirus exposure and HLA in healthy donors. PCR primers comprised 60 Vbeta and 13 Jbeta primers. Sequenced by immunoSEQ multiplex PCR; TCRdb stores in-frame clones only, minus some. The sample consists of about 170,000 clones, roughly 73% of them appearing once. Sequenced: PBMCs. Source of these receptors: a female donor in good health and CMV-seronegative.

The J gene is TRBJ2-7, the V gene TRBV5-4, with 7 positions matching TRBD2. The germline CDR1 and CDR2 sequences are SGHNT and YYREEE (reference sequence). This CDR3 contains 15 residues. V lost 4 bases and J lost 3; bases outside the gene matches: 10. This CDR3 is CASSPAGDWDYEQYF. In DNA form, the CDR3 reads TGTGCCAGCAGCCCGGCGGGAGACTGGGACTACGAGCAGTACTTC. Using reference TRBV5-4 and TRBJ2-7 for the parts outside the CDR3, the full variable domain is ETGVTQSPTHLIKTRGQQVTLRCSSQSGHNTVSWYQQALGQGPQFIFQYYREEENGRGNFPPRFSGLQFPNYSSELNVNALELDDSALYLCASSPAGDWDYEQYFGPGTRLTVT.

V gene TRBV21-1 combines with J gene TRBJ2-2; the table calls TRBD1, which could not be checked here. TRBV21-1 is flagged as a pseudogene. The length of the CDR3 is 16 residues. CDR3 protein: CASSPEAGVNTGELFF. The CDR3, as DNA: TGTGCCAGCAGCCCTGAGGCAGGGGTGAACACCGGGGAGCTGTTTTTT.

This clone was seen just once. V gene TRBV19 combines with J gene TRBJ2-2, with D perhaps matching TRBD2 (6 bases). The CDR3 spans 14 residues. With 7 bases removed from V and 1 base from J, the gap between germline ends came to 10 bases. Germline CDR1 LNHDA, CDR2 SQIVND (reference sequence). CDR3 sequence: CASNTGLNTGELFF. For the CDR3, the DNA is TGTGCCAGTAATACGGGACTGAACACCGGGGAGCTGTTTTTT.

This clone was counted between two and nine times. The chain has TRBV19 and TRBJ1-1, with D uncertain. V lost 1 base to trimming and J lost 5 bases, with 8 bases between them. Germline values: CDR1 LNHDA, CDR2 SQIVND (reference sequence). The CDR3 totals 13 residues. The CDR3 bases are TGTGCCAGTAGTATAGGAGGAGGGACTGAAGCTTTCTTT. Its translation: CASSIGGGTEAFF.

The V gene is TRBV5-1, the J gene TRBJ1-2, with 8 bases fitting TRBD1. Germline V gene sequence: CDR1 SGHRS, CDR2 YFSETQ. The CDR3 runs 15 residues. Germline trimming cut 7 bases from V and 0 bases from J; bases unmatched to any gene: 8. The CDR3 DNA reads TGCGCCAGCGGTACCCAGGGGGCGCCTAACTATGGCTACACCTTC. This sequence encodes CASGTQGAPNYGYTF.

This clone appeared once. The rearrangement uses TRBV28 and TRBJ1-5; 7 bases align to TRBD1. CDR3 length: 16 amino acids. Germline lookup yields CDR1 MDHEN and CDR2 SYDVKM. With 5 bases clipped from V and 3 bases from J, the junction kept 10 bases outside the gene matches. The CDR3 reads CASSPISDRINQPQHF. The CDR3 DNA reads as TGTGCCAGCAGTCCCATATCGGACAGGATCAATCAGCCCCAGCATTTT.

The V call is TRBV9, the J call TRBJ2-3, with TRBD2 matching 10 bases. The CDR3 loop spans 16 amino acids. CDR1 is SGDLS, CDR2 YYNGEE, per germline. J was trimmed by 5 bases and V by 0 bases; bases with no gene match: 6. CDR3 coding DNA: TGTGCCAGCAGCGTAGCGAGCGGGGGGGCCCGAGATACGCAGTATTTT. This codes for CASSVASGGARDTQYF.

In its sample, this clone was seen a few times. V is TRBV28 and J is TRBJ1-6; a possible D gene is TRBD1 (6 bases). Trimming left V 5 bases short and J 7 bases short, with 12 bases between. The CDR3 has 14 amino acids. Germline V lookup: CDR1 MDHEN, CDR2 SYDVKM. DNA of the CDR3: TGTGCCAGCAGTCCCGGACAGAGGAATTCACCCCTCCACTTT. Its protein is CASSPGQRNSPLHF.

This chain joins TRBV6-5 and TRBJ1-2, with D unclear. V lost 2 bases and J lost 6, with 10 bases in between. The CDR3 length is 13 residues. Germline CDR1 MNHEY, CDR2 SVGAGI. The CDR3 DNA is TGTGCCAGCAGTTACGGCCATTTGGATGGCTACACCTTC. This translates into CASSYGHLDGYTF.

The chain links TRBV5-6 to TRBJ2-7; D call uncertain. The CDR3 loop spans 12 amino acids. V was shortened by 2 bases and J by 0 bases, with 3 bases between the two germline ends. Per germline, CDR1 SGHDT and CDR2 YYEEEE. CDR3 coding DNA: TGTGCCAGCAGCTTTTACTCCTACGAGCAGTACTTC. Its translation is CASSFYSYEQYF.

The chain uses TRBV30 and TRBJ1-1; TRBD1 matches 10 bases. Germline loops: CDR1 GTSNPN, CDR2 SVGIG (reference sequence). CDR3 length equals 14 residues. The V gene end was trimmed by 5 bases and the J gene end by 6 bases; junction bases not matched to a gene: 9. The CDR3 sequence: CAWGWGQGSSEAFF. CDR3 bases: TGTGCCTGGGGATGGGGACAGGGGAGCTCTGAAGCTTTCTTT.

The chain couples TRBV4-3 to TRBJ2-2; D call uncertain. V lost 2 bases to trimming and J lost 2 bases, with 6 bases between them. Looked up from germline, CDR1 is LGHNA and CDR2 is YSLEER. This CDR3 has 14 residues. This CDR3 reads CASSQNRNTGELFF. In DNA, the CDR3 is TGCGCCAGCAGCCAAAACAGAAACACCGGGGAGCTGTTTTTT.

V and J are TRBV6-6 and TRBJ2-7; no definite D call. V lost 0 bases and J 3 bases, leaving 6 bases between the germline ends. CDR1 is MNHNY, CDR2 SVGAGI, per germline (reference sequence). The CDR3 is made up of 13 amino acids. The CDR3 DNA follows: TGTGCCAGCAGTTACTCCCGCGACTACGAGCAGTACTTC. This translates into CASSYSRDYEQYF.

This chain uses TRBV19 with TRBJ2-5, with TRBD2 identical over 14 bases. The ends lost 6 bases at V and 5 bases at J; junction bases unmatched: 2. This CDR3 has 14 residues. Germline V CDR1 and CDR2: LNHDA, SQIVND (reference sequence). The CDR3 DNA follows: TGTGCCAGTAGGGGACTAGCGGGAGCTGAGACCCAGTACTTC. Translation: CASRGLAGAETQYF.